The clone carrying this T cell receptor beta chain was recorded a few times. Treatment noted: skin biopsy from PPD injection site in Mantoux-positive individual. Unsorted total RNA, roughly 1 to 1,100 ng, was DNase treated before reverse transcription. The germline gives CDR1 SGHVS, CDR2 FNYEAQ. This CDR3 contains 16 residues. J lost 0 bases, V lost 4 bases, and 6 bases had no gene match. The data are from a study of naive and memory T cell subsets. For blood and skin samples, reverse transcription used TCR alpha and beta constant primers. TCRdb reprocessed the UMI-ligation and nested PCR reads with MiXCR, giving one entry per CDR3 protein. The sample lists fewer than 20,000 distinct CDR3 sequences, about a tenth seen once, with around 6.8% in the top ten.

The chain combines TRBV7-6 with TRBJ1-3, with 7 bases identical to TRBD1. This sequence was found in an adult in good health. This material consisted of skin, taken from a tuberculin skin test site. The CDR3 protein is CASSWDSKSSGNTIYF. The CDR3 DNA is TGTGCCAGCAGCTGGGACAGTAAAAGCTCTGGAAACACCATATATTTT.